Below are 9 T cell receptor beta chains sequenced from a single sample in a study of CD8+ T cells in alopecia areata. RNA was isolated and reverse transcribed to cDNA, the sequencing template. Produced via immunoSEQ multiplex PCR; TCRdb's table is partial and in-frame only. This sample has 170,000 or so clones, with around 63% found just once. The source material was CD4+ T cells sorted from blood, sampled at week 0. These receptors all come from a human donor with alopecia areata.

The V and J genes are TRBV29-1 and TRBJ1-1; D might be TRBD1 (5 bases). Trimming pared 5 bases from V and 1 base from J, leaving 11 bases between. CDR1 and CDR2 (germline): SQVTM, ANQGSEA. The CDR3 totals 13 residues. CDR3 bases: TGCAGCGTTCTAGGGGCTGCGAACACTGAAGCTTTCTTT. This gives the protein CSVLGAANTEAFF.

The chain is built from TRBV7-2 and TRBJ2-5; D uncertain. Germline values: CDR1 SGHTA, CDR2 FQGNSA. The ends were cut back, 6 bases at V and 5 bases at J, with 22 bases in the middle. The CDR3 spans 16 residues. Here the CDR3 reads CASRLPGAWGRETQYF. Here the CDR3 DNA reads TGTGCCAGCAGACTCCCTGGAGCCTGGGGAAGGGAGACCCAGTACTTC. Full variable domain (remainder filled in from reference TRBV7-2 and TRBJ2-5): GAGVSQSPSNKVTEKGKDVELRCDPISGHTALYWYRQSLGQGLEFLIYFQGNSAPDKSGLPSDRFSAERTGGSVSTLTIQRTQQEDSAVYLCASRLPGAWGRETQYFGPGTRLLVL.

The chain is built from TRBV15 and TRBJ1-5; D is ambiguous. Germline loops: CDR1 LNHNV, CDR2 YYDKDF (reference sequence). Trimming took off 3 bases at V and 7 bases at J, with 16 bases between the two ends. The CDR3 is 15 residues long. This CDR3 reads CATSRNTGSWQPQHF. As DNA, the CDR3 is TGTGCCACCAGCAGGAATACTGGTAGCTGGCAGCCCCAGCATTTT.

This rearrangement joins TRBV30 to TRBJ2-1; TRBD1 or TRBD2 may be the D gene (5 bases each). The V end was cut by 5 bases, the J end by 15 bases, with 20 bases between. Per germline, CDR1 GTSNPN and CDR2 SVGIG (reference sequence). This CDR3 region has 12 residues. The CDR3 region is CAWDSSGRFLFF. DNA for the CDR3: TGTGCCTGGGACTCATCAGGGAGATTCCTGTTCTTC. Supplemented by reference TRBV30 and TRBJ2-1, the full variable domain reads SQTIHQWPATLVQPVGSPLSLECTVEGTSNPNLYWYRQAAGRGLQLLFYSVGIGQISSEVPQNLSASRPQDRQFILSSKKLLLSDSGFYLCAWDSSGRFLFFGPGTRLTVL.

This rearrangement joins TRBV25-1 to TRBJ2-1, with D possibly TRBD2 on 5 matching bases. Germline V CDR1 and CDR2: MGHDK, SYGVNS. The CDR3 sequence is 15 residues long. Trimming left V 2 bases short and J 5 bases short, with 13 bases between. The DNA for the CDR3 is TGTGCCAGCAGTGAAACGGGATTTAGACACAATGAGCAGTTCTTC. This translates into CASSETGFRHNEQFF. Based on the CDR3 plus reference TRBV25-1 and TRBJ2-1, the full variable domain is EADIYQTPRYLVIGTGKKITLECSQTMGHDKMYWYQQDPGMELHLIHYSYGVNSTEKGDLSSESTVSRIRTEHFPLTLESARPSHTSQYLCASSETGFRHNEQFFGPGTRLTVL.

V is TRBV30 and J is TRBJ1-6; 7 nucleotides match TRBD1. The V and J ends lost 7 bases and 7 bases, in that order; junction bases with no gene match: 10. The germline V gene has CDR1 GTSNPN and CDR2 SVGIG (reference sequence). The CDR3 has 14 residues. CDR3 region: CAFGTVTRNSPLHF. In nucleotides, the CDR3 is TGTGCCTTCGGGACAGTCACTAGGAATTCACCCCTCCACTTT.

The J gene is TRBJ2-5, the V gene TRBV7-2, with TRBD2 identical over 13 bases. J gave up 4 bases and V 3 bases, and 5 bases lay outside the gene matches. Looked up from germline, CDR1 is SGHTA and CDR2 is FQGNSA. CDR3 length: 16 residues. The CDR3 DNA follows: TGTGCCAGCAGCTTGGAACTAGCGGGGGGGCTAGAGACCCAGTACTTC. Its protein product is CASSLELAGGLETQYF.

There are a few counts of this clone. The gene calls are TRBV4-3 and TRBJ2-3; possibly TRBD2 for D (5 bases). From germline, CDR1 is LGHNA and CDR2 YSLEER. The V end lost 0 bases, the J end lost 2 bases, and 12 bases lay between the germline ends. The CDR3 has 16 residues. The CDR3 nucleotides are TGCGCCAGCAGCCAAGAGGAGGCTAGTCTCACAGATACGCAGTATTTT. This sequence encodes CASSQEEASLTDTQYF.

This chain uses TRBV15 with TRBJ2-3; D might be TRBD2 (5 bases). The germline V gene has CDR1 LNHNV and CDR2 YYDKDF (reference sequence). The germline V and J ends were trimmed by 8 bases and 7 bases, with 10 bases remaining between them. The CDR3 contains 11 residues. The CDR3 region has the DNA TGTGCCACCGGACTTGGGTATACGCAGTATTTT. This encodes CATGLGYTQYF.